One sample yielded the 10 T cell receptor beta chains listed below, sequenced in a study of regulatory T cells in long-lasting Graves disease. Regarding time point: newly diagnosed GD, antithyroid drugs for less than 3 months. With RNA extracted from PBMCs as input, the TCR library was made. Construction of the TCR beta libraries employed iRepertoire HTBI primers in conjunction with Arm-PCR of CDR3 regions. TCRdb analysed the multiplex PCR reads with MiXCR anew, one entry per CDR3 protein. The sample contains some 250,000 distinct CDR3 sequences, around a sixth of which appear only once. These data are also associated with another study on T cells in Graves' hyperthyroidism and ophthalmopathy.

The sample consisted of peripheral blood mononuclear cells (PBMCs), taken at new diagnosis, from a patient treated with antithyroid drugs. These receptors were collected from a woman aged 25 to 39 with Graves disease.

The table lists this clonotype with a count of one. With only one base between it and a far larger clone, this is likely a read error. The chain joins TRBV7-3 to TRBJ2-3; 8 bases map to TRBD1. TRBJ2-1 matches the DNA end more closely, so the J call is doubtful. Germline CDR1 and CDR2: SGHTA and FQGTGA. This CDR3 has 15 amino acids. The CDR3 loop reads CASGLTSGQAGEQFF. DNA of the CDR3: TGTGCCAGCGGCTTAACGTCGGGACAGGCGGGGGAGCAGTTCTTC.

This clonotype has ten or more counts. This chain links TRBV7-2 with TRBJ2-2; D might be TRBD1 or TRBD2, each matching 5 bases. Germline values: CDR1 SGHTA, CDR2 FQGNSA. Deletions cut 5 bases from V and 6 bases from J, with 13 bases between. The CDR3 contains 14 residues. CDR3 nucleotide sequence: TGTGCCAGCAGCCTGGTCATGGGGGCCGGGGAGCTGTTTTTT. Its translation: CASSLVMGAGELFF. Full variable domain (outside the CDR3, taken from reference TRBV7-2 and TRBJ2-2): GAGVSQSPSNKVTEKGKDVELRCDPISGHTALYWYRQSLGQGLEFLIYFQGNSAPDKSGLPSDRFSAERTGGSVSTLTIQRTQQEDSAVYLCASSLVMGAGELFFGEGSRLTVL.

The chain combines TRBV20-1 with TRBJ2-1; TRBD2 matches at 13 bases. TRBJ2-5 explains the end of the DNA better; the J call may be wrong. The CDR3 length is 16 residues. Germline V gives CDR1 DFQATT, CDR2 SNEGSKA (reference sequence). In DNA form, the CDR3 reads TGCAGTGCTTCCGACGGGACTAGCGGGAAACAAGAGACCCAGTACTTC. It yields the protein CSASDGTSGKQETQYF.

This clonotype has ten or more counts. DNA for the CDR3: TGTGCCAGCCGACCTAGCGGGGGCTACGAGCAGTACTTC. Translating it yields CASRPSGGYEQYF. The chain uses TRBV7-2 and TRBJ2-7; 10 nucleotides match TRBD2. V dropped 8 bases and J dropped 3; count of bases not matched to a gene: 4. This CDR3 contains 13 residues. Germline CDR1 SGHTA, CDR2 FQGNSA.

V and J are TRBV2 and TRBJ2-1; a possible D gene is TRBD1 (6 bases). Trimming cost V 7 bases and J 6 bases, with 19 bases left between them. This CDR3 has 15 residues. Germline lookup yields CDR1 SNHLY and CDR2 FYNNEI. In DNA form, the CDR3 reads TGTGCCAGCAAGGAATGGGGGCCCGTGGGCAATGAGCAGTTCTTC. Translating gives CASKEWGPVGNEQFF. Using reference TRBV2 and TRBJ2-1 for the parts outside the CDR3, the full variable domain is EPEVTQTPSHQVTQMGQEVILRCVPISNHLYFYWYRQILGQKVEFLVSFYNNEISEKSEIFDDQFSVERPDGSNFTLKIRSTKLEDSAMYFCASKEWGPVGNEQFFGPGTRLTVL.

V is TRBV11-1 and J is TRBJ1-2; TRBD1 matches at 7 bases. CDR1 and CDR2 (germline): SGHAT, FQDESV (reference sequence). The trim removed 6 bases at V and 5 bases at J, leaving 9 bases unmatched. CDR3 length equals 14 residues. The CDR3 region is CASRRGGGGYGYTF. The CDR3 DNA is TGTGCCAGCAGAAGAGGGGGCGGGGGATATGGCTACACCTTC.

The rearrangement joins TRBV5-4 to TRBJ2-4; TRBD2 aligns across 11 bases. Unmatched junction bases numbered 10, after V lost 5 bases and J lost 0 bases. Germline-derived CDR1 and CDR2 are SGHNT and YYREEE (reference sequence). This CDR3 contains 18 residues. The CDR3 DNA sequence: TGTGCCAGCAGTCCTCGGGTAGCGGGGGGGAAAGCCAAAAACATTCAGTACTTC. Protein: CASSPRVAGGKAKNIQYF.

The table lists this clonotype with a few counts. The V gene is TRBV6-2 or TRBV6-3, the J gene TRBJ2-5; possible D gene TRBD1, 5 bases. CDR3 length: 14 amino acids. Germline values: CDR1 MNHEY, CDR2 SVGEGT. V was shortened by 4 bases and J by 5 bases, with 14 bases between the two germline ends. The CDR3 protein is CASSWYRRMETQYF. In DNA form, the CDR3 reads TGTGCCAGCAGTTGGTACAGGAGAATGGAGACCCAGTACTTC.

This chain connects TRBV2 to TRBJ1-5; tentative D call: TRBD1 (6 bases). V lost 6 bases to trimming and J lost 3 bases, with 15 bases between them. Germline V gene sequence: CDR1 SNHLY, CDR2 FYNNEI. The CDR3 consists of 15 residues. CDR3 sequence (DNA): TGTGCCAGCAGCCCCTACCGGGACACCAATCAGCCCCAGCATTTT. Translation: CASSPYRDTNQPQHF.

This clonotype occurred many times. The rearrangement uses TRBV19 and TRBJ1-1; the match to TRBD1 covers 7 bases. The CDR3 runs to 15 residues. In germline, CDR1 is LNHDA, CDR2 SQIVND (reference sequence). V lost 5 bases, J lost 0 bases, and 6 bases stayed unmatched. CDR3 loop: CASSPRDSLNTEAFF. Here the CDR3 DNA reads TGTGCCAGTAGTCCTCGGGACAGCTTGAACACTGAAGCTTTCTTT.